Presented here are 26 T cell receptor beta chains from one specimen sequenced in a study of blood T cell repertoires in COVID-19. This table comes from immunoSEQ multiplex PCR, and its TCRdb copy is limited to in-frame clones, with some not included. The sample carries about 240,000 clones, around nine tenths recorded once. What was sequenced was PBMCs or T cells enriched from blood (not recorded which). These receptors were obtained from a woman aged 25 to 39 who had recovered from COVID-19.

The V gene is TRBV19, the J gene TRBJ2-7; D perhaps matches TRBD1 (6 bases). Per the germline V gene, CDR1 is LNHDA and CDR2 is SQIVND (reference sequence). This CDR3 contains 15 residues. V gave up 2 bases and J gave up 2 bases, with 13 bases separating them. CDR3: CASSILGRGTYEQYF. The CDR3 DNA reads as TGTGCCAGTAGTATATTGGGCAGGGGAACCTACGAGCAGTACTTC.

The chain employs TRBV28 and TRBJ2-7; tentative D call: TRBD1 (6 bases). The germline V and J ends were trimmed by 2 bases and 9 bases, with 17 bases remaining between them. CDR1 is MDHEN, CDR2 SYDVKM, per germline. The CDR3 contains 14 residues. The CDR3 here is CASSLGGTLGAQYF. The CDR3 bases are TGTGCCAGCAGTTTAGGGGGCACCCTAGGCGCGCAGTACTTC.

The genes are TRBV20-1 and TRBJ2-1; 14 bases are shared with TRBD2. Per the germline V gene, CDR1 is DFQATT and CDR2 is SNEGSKA (reference sequence). V was clipped by 3 bases and J by 9 bases; unmatched bases: 13. CDR3 size: 17 residues. CDR3 sequence (DNA): TGCAGTGCTAGTAGTGTGACTAGCGGGAGGGCAGGCGGTGAGCAGTTCTTC. It encodes CSASSVTSGRAGGEQFF.

The chain couples TRBV19 to TRBJ1-1; possible D gene TRBD1, 5 bases. V shed 6 bases and J shed 4 bases, with 15 bases lying between them. The CDR3 totals 14 residues. Looked up from germline, CDR1 is LNHDA and CDR2 is SQIVND (reference sequence). The CDR3 protein is CASRTGLEGTEAFF. The CDR3 DNA sequence: TGTGCCAGTAGGACGGGACTTGAGGGCACTGAAGCTTTCTTT.

The rearrangement uses TRBV7-2 and TRBJ1-6; TRBD1 might be the D (5 bases). Per the germline V gene, CDR1 is SGHTA and CDR2 is FQGNSA. The CDR3 consists of 14 residues. Trimming cost V 5 bases and J 5 bases, with 10 bases left between them. The CDR3 reads CASSPGGDNSPLHF. CDR3 bases: TGTGCCAGCAGCCCGGGGGGGGATAATTCACCCCTCCACTTT.

The V gene is TRBV19, the J gene TRBJ1-2; D is unclear. The germline V and J ends were trimmed by 0 bases and 2 bases, with 4 bases remaining between them. Per the germline V gene, CDR1 is LNHDA and CDR2 is SQIVND (reference sequence). The CDR3 sequence is 13 residues long. Here the CDR3 reads CASSIDRNYGYTF. CDR3 DNA: TGTGCCAGTAGTATAGACAGAAACTATGGCTACACCTTC. The full variable domain, in which reference TRBV19 and TRBJ1-2 provide the parts outside the CDR3, is DGGITQSPKYLFRKEGQNVTLSCEQNLNHDAMYWYRQDPGQGLRLIYYSQIVNDFQKGDIAEGYSVSREKKESFPLTVTSAQKNPTAFYLCASSIDRNYGYTFGSGTRLTVV.

The genes are TRBV27 and TRBJ1-1, with 11 bases that match TRBD1. There are 16 residues in the CDR3. Germline CDR1 is MNHEY and CDR2 is SMNVEV (reference sequence). The J segment lost 1 base and the V segment lost 5 bases, leaving 6 bases of the junction unmatched. The CDR3 protein is CASSPRTGGPNTEAFF. DNA for the CDR3: TGTGCCAGCAGTCCAAGGACAGGGGGCCCGAACACTGAAGCTTTCTTT.

The gene calls are TRBV30 and TRBJ1-1; 9 bases map to TRBD1. V was pared by 4 bases and J by 0 bases, with 12 bases of the junction left unmatched. The CDR3 has 17 amino acids. From germline, CDR1 is GTSNPN and CDR2 SVGIG (reference sequence). Here the CDR3 DNA reads TGTGCCTGGAACCCCTCCGGGACAGGGTTGTTGAACACTGAAGCTTTCTTT. Protein sequence: CAWNPSGTGLLNTEAFF.

J is TRBJ2-7 and V is TRBV5-4; D is uncertain. V lost 0 bases, J lost 6 bases, and 16 bases lay in between. The CDR3 contains 15 residues. Germline values: CDR1 SGHNT, CDR2 YYREEE (reference sequence). The CDR3 coding sequence is TGTGCCAGCAGCTTGGATGCGATTCCCGCCGGCGAGCAGTACTTC. It yields the protein CASSLDAIPAGEQYF.

The J gene is TRBJ2-1, the V gene TRBV6-6; 10 bases match TRBD2. CDR3 length: 16 residues. Trimming took 5 bases from V and 0 from J; bases not matched to a gene: 4. Germline V lookup: CDR1 MNHNY, CDR2 SVGAGI (reference sequence). CDR3 in DNA: TGTGCCAGCAGTCGATCTAGCGGGAGCTCCTACAATGAGCAGTTCTTC. Its translation is CASSRSSGSSYNEQFF.

The chain joins TRBV20-1 to TRBJ2-1, with TRBD2 as a possible D gene (5 bases). Germline CDR1 DFQATT, CDR2 SNEGSKA (reference sequence). The CDR3 covers 11 residues. In DNA, the CDR3 is TGCAGCAACGGGAAGCTGAATGAGCAGTTCTTC. This codes for CSNGKLNEQFF.

V usage is TRBV4-2 and J usage is TRBJ1-2; 7 bases agree with TRBD1. With V trimmed by 2 bases and J by 8 bases, 11 bases remained unmatched. The CDR3 is made up of 15 amino acids. Germline loops: CDR1 LGHNA, CDR2 YNFKEQ. Here the CDR3 DNA reads TGTGCCAGCAGCCAACCCCGACAGGGCTCGAGGGGCTACACCTTC. It encodes CASSQPRQGSRGYTF.

The table lists this clone with a few counts. The genes are TRBV3-1 (or the pseudogene TRBV3-2) and TRBJ1-5; 8 bases line up with TRBD1. The V gene end was trimmed by 3 bases and the J gene end by 3 bases; junction bases not matched to a gene: 1. Germline CDR1 and CDR2: LGHDT and YNNKEL (reference sequence). This CDR3 region has 14 residues. CDR3 amino acids: CASSQTGDNQPQHF. CDR3 bases: TGTGCCAGCAGCCAGACAGGGGACAATCAGCCCCAGCATTTT.

This rearrangement joins TRBV28 to TRBJ1-2; 9 bases line up with TRBD1. Per the germline V gene, CDR1 is MDHEN and CDR2 is SYDVKM. The CDR3 is 15 amino acids. The trim removed 11 bases at V and 5 bases at J, leaving 15 bases unmatched. In nucleotides, the CDR3 is TGTGCCGCTGGGGACAGGGTGTTTTCTAGGTATGGCTACACCTTC. Translating it yields CAAGDRVFSRYGYTF.

This sequence joins TRBV6-5 and TRBJ2-5, with a tentative D call TRBD1 (5 bases). V was pared by 0 bases and J by 6 bases, with 11 bases between. CDR1 is MNHEY, CDR2 SVGAGI, per germline. The CDR3 runs to 14 residues. This CDR3 is CASSYSPQAKTQYF. CDR3 nucleotide sequence: TGTGCCAGCAGTTACTCTCCACAGGCGAAGACCCAGTACTTC.

This chain joins TRBV19 and TRBJ1-5, with 9 bases identical to TRBD1. CDR3 length: 15 amino acids. Trimming cost V 4 bases and J 4 bases; bases outside gene matches: 5. Per germline, CDR1 LNHDA and CDR2 SQIVND (reference sequence). CDR3 sequence: CASSTGTGFNQPQHF. DNA of the CDR3: TGTGCCAGTAGTACGGGGACAGGGTTTAATCAGCCCCAGCATTTT.

This clone was seen once. V usage is TRBV7-9 and J usage is TRBJ1-2; D gene ambiguous. In germline, CDR1 is SEHNR, CDR2 FQNEAQ (reference sequence). CDR3 size: 15 residues. The V end lost 1 base, the J end lost 5 bases, and 14 bases lay between the germline ends. The CDR3 DNA sequence: TGTGCCAGCAGCTTAGAGGTGACTGGACTTTATGGCTACACCTTC. Translation gives CASSLEVTGLYGYTF.

V is TRBV6-5 and J is TRBJ1-2; TRBD1 is a possible D gene (5 bases). There are 16 residues in the CDR3. Germline CDR1 and CDR2: MNHEY and SVGAGI. V was cut by 1 base and J by 0 bases, with 12 bases left in between. CDR3 in amino acids: CASSYLDRGANYGYTF. The CDR3 coding sequence is TGTGCCAGCAGTTACTTGGATCGGGGGGCTAACTATGGCTACACCTTC.

In its sample, this clone was seen a few times. The chain employs TRBV9 and TRBJ2-2, with D maybe TRBD1 (5 bases). CDR1 is SGDLS, CDR2 YYNGEE, per germline. V lost 2 bases and J 0 bases, leaving 14 bases between the germline ends. The length of the CDR3 is 17 residues. In DNA form, the CDR3 reads TGTGCCAGCAGCGTCTCAGGGTTCGCCGCGAACACCGGGGAGCTGTTTTTT. Residues: CASSVSGFAANTGELFF.

Only one count was recorded for this clone. The rearrangement uses TRBV3-1 (or the pseudogene TRBV3-2) and TRBJ1-4; D gene ambiguous. CDR1 and CDR2 (germline): LGHDT, YNNKEL (reference sequence). V was cut by 4 bases and J by 4 bases, with 7 bases left in between. This CDR3 is 13 amino acids long. Written as DNA, the CDR3 is TGTGCCAGCAGCCCTCTACTTAATGAAAAACTGTTTTTT. Translation gives CASSPLLNEKLFF.

The gene calls are TRBV4-2 and TRBJ2-5; 11 bases match TRBD2. Germline-derived CDR1 and CDR2 are LGHNA and YNFKEQ. The V gene end was trimmed by 2 bases and the J gene end by 3 bases; junction bases not matched to a gene: 11. CDR3 length equals 18 residues. As DNA, the CDR3 is TGTGCCAGCAGCCAAAAGAGTAGGCTAGCGGGAGGTAAAGAGACCCAGTACTTC. It codes for CASSQKSRLAGGKETQYF.

This sequence joins TRBV7-2 and TRBJ2-5; 7 positions agree with TRBD2. The V and J ends lost 8 bases and 1 base, in that order; junction bases with no gene match: 7. Germline CDR1 reads SGHTA; CDR2 reads FQGNSA. The CDR3 consists of 14 residues. CDR3 nucleotide sequence: TGTGCCAGCGGGGCTAGCGGATTCCAAGAGACCCAGTACTTC. Translating it yields CASGASGFQETQYF. The full variable domain, with the rest looked up from reference TRBV7-2 and TRBJ2-5, is GAGVSQSPSNKVTEKGKDVELRCDPISGHTALYWYRQSLGQGLEFLIYFQGNSAPDKSGLPSDRFSAERTGGSVSTLTIQRTQQEDSAVYLCASGASGFQETQYFGPGTRLLVL.

A few counts support this clone. DNA for the CDR3: TGTGCCAGCAGCTTAAGGGCTAGCGGGAGGAGCTCCTACAATGAGCAGTTCTTC. This gives the protein CASSLRASGRSSYNEQFF. This chain joins TRBV11-2 and TRBJ2-1; TRBD2 matches 11 bases. The V gene's germline CDR1 is SGHAT and CDR2 FQNNGV. V lost 2 bases, J lost 0 bases, and 6 bases stayed unmatched. The CDR3 is made up of 18 amino acids.

This clone was observed a single time. The V and J genes are TRBV30 and TRBJ1-6, with TRBD1 matching 8 bases. V was pared by 2 bases and J by 6 bases, with 12 bases of the junction left unmatched. Per germline, CDR1 GTSNPN and CDR2 SVGIG (reference sequence). The CDR3 is made up of 17 amino acids. DNA for the CDR3: TGTGCCTGGAGTCGAAGCCGGACAGGGAGTTCTAATTCACCCCTCCACTTT. This gives the protein CAWSRSRTGSSNSPLHF. The whole variable domain, remainder taken from reference TRBV30 and TRBJ1-6, is SQTIHQWPATLVQPVGSPLSLECTVEGTSNPNLYWYRQAAGRGLQLLFYSVGIGQISSEVPQNLSASRPQDRQFILSSKKLLLSDSGFYLCAWSRSRTGSSNSPLHFGNGTRLTVT.

The chain joins TRBV28 to TRBJ2-7; TRBD1 aligns across 8 bases. V shed 6 bases and J 3 bases; nucleotides not matched to a gene: 10. Germline V CDR1 and CDR2: MDHEN, SYDVKM. This CDR3 contains 15 residues. The CDR3 loop is CASSHSGGTGYEQYF. CDR3 coding DNA: TGTGCCAGCAGCCACAGCGGAGGGACAGGCTACGAGCAGTACTTC. Drawing the rest from reference TRBV28 and TRBJ2-7, the complete variable domain is DVKVTQSSRYLVKRTGEKVFLECVQDMDHENMFWYRQDPGLGLRLIYFSYDVKMKEKGDIPEGYSVSREKKERFSLILESASTNQTSMYLCASSHSGGTGYEQYFGPGTRLTVT.

The genes are TRBV9 and TRBJ1-2; 7 bases match TRBD1. Germline V gene data show CDR1 as SGDLS and CDR2 as YYNGEE. The J segment lost 8 bases and the V segment lost 4 bases, leaving 2 bases of the junction unmatched. CDR3 length: 11 residues. CDR3 DNA: TGTGCCAGCAGCCAGGGACAGGGCTACACCTTC. Translating gives CASSQGQGYTF.